The 17 T cell receptor beta chains below were found in one sample sequenced in a study of blood T cell repertoires in COVID-19. The method was immunoSEQ multiplex PCR; TCRdb's version includes in-frame clones alone and lacks a portion of them. The table shows roughly 330,000 clones, with about 87% occurring only once. Source material: peripheral blood. The receptors here all came from a man under 40 with COVID-19, enrolled during active disease.

The rearrangement joins TRBV28 to TRBJ2-7, with D possibly TRBD2 on 7 matching bases. Trimming shortened V by 3 bases and J by 2 bases, and 14 bases separated the two germline ends. Germline V gives CDR1 MDHEN, CDR2 SYDVKM. CDR3 length: 15 amino acids. The CDR3 DNA reads as TGTGCCAGCAGTTTGGGGGGGGCCTTCCCCTACGAGCAGTACTTC. Its protein product is CASSLGGAFPYEQYF.

J is TRBJ2-7 and V is TRBV15; 9 positions match TRBD1. The CDR3 runs 13 residues. Germline lookup yields CDR1 LNHNV and CDR2 YYDKDF (reference sequence). V lost 8 bases, J lost 2 bases, and 4 bases stayed unmatched. The DNA of the CDR3 is TGTGCCACCTCGGACAGGGGTCCCTACGAGCAGTACTTC. Protein: CATSDRGPYEQYF. Full variable domain (remainder filled in from reference TRBV15 and TRBJ2-7): DAMVIQNPRYQVTQFGKPVTLSCSQTLNHNVMYWYQQKSSQAPKLLFHYYDKDFNNEADTPDNFQSRRPNTSFCFLDIRSPGLGDTAMYLCATSDRGPYEQYFGPGTRLTVT.

This clone occurred once. The chain couples TRBV24-1 to TRBJ2-1, with 8 nucleotides matching TRBD2. CDR1 KGHDR and CDR2 SFDVKD come from the germline V gene. CDR3 length equals 12 residues. V trimming: 0 bases; J trimming: 14 bases; junction bases outside the gene matches: 2. The CDR3 is CATSDLVAGKFF. The CDR3 DNA follows: TGTGCCACCAGTGATTTGGTAGCGGGAAAGTTCTTC.

This chain links TRBV6-5 with TRBJ1-5, with D tentatively TRBD1 (5 bases). Germline CDR1 reads MNHEY; CDR2 reads SVGAGI. V lost 6 bases and J 0 bases, leaving 12 bases between the germline ends. The CDR3 extends over 15 amino acids. CDR3 residues: CASRPDSNSNQPQHF. Written as DNA, the CDR3 is TGTGCCAGCAGGCCCGACAGTAATAGCAATCAGCCCCAGCATTTT.

The gene calls are TRBV6-2 or TRBV6-3 and TRBJ2-7; tentatively, D is TRBD2 (6 bases). Between the trimmed V and J ends, which lost 3 bases and 2 bases, there was a span of 8 bases. The CDR3 has 13 amino acids. Germline loops: CDR1 MNHEY, CDR2 SVGEGT. The CDR3 region has the DNA TGTGCCAGCAGTTATAGGAGGGCCTACGAGCAGTACTTC. Its translation is CASSYRRAYEQYF.

This clone was seen only once. The chain carries TRBV7-9 and TRBJ1-1; D is perhaps TRBD1 (5 bases). The V and J ends lost 5 bases and 6 bases respectively, with 16 bases between them. CDR1 is SEHNR, CDR2 FQNEAQ, per germline (reference sequence). The CDR3 sequence is 14 residues long. CDR3 sequence: CASSPGRGSAEAFF. CDR3 DNA sequence: TGTGCCAGCAGCCCTGGACGGGGGTCAGCTGAAGCTTTCTTT.

The chain recombines TRBV20-1 with TRBJ2-5; D might be TRBD2 (5 bases). V lost 3 bases and J lost 5, with 16 bases in between. The germline gives CDR1 DFQATT, CDR2 SNEGSKA (reference sequence). There are 14 residues in the CDR3. For the CDR3, the DNA is TGCAGTGCTAGTGGTGGTGGGAGCATTGAGACCCAGTACTTC. Protein: CSASGGGSIETQYF.

The V and J genes are TRBV3-1 (or the pseudogene TRBV3-2) and TRBJ2-5; possibly TRBD1 for D (6 bases). This CDR3 contains 14 residues. Trimming took 4 bases from V and 4 from J, leaving 13 bases between them. From germline, CDR1 is LGHDT and CDR2 YNNKEL (reference sequence). CDR3 DNA: TGTGCCAGCAGCCGATCCGGGACACTAGAGACCCAGTACTTC. Residues: CASSRSGTLETQYF.

V usage is TRBV18 and J usage is TRBJ1-4; 8 nucleotides match TRBD1. The germline V gene encodes CDR1 KGHSH and CDR2 LQKENI. V lost 6 bases and J lost 3; bases outside the gene matches: 3. This CDR3 comprises 14 residues. DNA for the CDR3: TGTGCCAGCTCGCCGACAGGGGCTAATGAAAAACTGTTTTTT. Its protein is CASSPTGANEKLFF.

The genes are TRBV18 and TRBJ2-5; 7 bases match TRBD1. CDR3 size: 14 residues. Germline V gene lookup returns CDR1 KGHSH and CDR2 LQKENI. With V trimmed by 3 bases and J by 5 bases, 6 bases remained unmatched. For the CDR3, the DNA is TGTGCCAGCTCACCGGGGGACAGTGGGGAGACCCAGTACTTC. This sequence encodes CASSPGDSGETQYF.

The V and J genes are TRBV5-4 and TRBJ1-2; D may be TRBD1 (5 bases). V dropped 2 bases and J dropped 2 bases, with 13 bases sitting between them. CDR3 length: 15 amino acids. Germline V gene data show CDR1 as SGHNT and CDR2 as YYREEE (reference sequence). CDR3 bases: TGTGCCAGCAGCTTCGCAGGGTCTTACAACTATGGCTACACCTTC. Amino acids: CASSFAGSYNYGYTF.

The chain links TRBV29-1 to TRBJ2-7; D is perhaps TRBD1 (6 bases). The CDR3 runs to 13 residues. With 6 bases removed from V and 0 bases from J, the gap between germline ends came to 12 bases. Germline V gene data show CDR1 as SQVTM and CDR2 as ANQGSEA. CDR3 loop: CSVHTGLSYEQYF. Written as DNA, the CDR3 is TGCAGCGTGCACACAGGGCTCTCCTACGAGCAGTACTTC.

The V gene is TRBV7-9, the J gene TRBJ2-7, with D possibly TRBD2 on 5 matching bases. V lost 3 bases and J lost 2, with 14 bases in between. CDR1 is SEHNR, CDR2 FQNEAQ, per germline (reference sequence). The CDR3 is 15 amino acids. Here the CDR3 reads CASSFGLLAPYEQYF. CDR3 bases: TGTGCCAGCAGCTTCGGGCTTCTAGCCCCCTACGAGCAGTACTTC.

The CDR3, as DNA: TGTGCCAGCAGTGAAATTCTAAGGGGGCGGAGGGCTGAAGCTTTCTTT. Amino acid sequence: CASSEILRGRRAEAFF. The rearrangement uses TRBV6-1 and TRBJ1-1; 7 bases are a match to TRBD1. Germline V gene lookup returns CDR1 MNHNS and CDR2 SASEGT. With V trimmed by 2 bases and J by 6 bases, 12 bases remained unmatched. The CDR3 runs 16 residues.

J is TRBJ1-1 and V is TRBV28; TRBD1 agrees at 7 bases. The CDR3 runs 14 residues. Germline assignment: CDR1 MDHEN and CDR2 SYDVKM. The V segment lost 6 bases and the J segment 5 bases; nucleotides outside the gene matches: 9. CDR3 nucleotide sequence: TGTGCCAGCAGGCACAGCACAGGGGTAACTGAAGCTTTCTTT. Translation gives CASRHSTGVTEAFF.

The V and J genes are TRBV3-1 (or the pseudogene TRBV3-2) and TRBJ2-7; 10 bases are a match to TRBD2. The CDR3 has 15 residues. CDR1 is LGHDT and CDR2 is YNNKEL in the germline V gene (reference sequence). V was clipped by 1 base and J by 4 bases; unmatched bases: 4. CDR3: CASSQALAGVYEQYF. The CDR3 nucleotides read TGTGCCAGCAGCCAAGCTCTAGCGGGAGTTTACGAGCAGTACTTC.

This clone was detected once. The gene calls are TRBV28 and TRBJ1-2, with 9 positions matching TRBD1. This CDR3 region has 14 residues. Germline CDR1 reads MDHEN; CDR2 reads SYDVKM. V lost 2 bases, J lost 7 bases, and 5 bases stayed unmatched. In DNA, the CDR3 is TGTGCCAGCAGTTTAGAGGGACAGGGTCGTGGCTACACCTTC. Translated: CASSLEGQGRGYTF.